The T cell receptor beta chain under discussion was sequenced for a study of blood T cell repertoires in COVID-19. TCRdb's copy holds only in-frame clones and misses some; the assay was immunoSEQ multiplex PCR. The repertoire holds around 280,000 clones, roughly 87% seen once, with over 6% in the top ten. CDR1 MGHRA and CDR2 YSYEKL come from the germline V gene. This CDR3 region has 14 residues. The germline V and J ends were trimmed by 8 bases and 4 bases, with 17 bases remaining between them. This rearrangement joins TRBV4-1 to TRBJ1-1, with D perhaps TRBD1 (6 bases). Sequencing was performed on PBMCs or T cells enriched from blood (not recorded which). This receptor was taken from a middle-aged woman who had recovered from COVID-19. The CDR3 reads CASGEAGGATEAFF. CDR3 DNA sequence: TGCGCCAGCGGCGAAGCGGGGGGGGCCACTGAAGCTTTCTTT.